This paragraph reports one T cell receptor (beta chain). This may be a read error: a much more frequent sequence differs by one nucleotide. This entry belongs to a study of molecular identifiers for immune sequencing clone quantification. Using its own MiXCR run on the PCR reads, TCRdb lists one record per CDR3 protein. The sample lists around 89,000 distinct CDR3 sequences; around 17% were seen once. From germline, CDR1 is SGHDT and CDR2 YYEEEE. V lost 4 bases and J lost 4, with 17 bases in between. CDR3 length: 15 residues. The sample consisted of naive CD8+ T cells from blood, with Jurkat cell RNA spiked in. Documented subset: FACS-sorted CD8+CD4-CCR7+CD45RA+ naive T cells. The chain has TRBV5-6 and TRBJ2-5; D may be TRBD1 (6 bases). This TCR was sampled from a human donor in good health. Some libraries in this study had Jurkat cell RNA spiked in. The CDR3 DNA sequence: TGTGCCAGCAGCCACAGGGCAGGGGAAAGAGAGACCCAGTACTTC. Amino acid sequence: CASSHRAGERETQYF.